Listed here are 14 T cell receptor beta chains from one sample, sequenced in a study of cytomegalovirus exposure and HLA in healthy donors (dated 2017 in TCRdb). The method was the immunoSEQ multiplex PCR assay. The multiplex PCR relied on a mix of 60 forward primers for TCR Vbeta segments and 13 reverse primers for TCR Jbeta segments. Not all clones reach the TCRdb copy of this immuneACCESS table, which keeps in-frame sequences only. Checked studies attribute under half of the gap to unresolved V genes and leave the rest unexplained. Present in this sample are 110,000 to 150,000 clones, more than 75% of which were seen just once. The ten largest clones take up approximately 4% of the sample. Sequencing used PBMCs. The source is a man aged 18 to 29 in good health and CMV-seronegative.

This clone occurred a few times. V is TRBV10-2 and J is TRBJ2-7; 11 nucleotides match TRBD1. Unmatched junction bases numbered 4, after V lost 3 bases and J lost 3 bases. The CDR3 has 15 residues. Germline values: CDR1 WSHSY, CDR2 SAAADI. The CDR3: CASSDGTGGIYEQYF. The CDR3, as DNA: TGCGCCAGCAGTGACGGGACAGGGGGTATCTACGAGCAGTACTTC.

The chain is built from TRBV27 and TRBJ2-1; 9 nucleotides line up with TRBD2. The junction had 4 bases not matched to a gene; V was cut back by 5 bases and J by 5 bases. Germline values: CDR1 MNHEY, CDR2 SMNVEV (reference sequence). This CDR3 comprises 14 residues. This CDR3 reads CASSRTSVDNEQFF. The CDR3 region has the DNA TGTGCCAGCAGTCGGACTAGCGTTGACAATGAGCAGTTCTTC.

In DNA form, the CDR3 reads TGTGCCAGCAGCAAGGGACTAGCTGCTACCTACGAGCAGTACTTC. Its protein product is CASSKGLAATYEQYF. The chain employs TRBV7-2 and TRBJ2-7, with TRBD2 matching over 9 bases. With V trimmed by 5 bases and J by 2 bases, 7 bases remained unmatched. The CDR3 sequence is 15 residues long. Germline loops: CDR1 SGHTA, CDR2 FQGNSA.

This clone was detected only once. The chain joins TRBV5-1 to TRBJ2-5, with TRBD2 matching over 8 bases. CDR3 length: 15 residues. The V segment lost 1 base and the J segment 5 bases; nucleotides outside the gene matches: 7. Germline CDR1 and CDR2: SGHRS and YFSETQ. The CDR3 reads CASSLLAGYGETQYF. CDR3 coding DNA: TGCGCCAGCAGCTTGCTAGCGGGCTATGGGGAGACCCAGTACTTC.

The chain combines TRBV12-5 with TRBJ2-5; D gene unclear. V lost 4 bases and J 5 bases, leaving 11 bases between the germline ends. CDR1 and CDR2 from the germline V gene are LGHNT and FRNRAP. CDR3 size: 13 residues. CDR3 residues: CASGSLGWETQYF. The CDR3 region has the DNA TGTGCTAGTGGTTCCTTGGGCTGGGAGACCCAGTACTTC.

The chain combines TRBV19 with TRBJ2-5; TRBD2 aligns across 8 bases. The CDR3 has 14 amino acids. J gave up 4 bases and V 3 bases, and 4 bases lay outside the gene matches. The germline V gene encodes CDR1 LNHDA and CDR2 SQIVND (reference sequence). The CDR3 nucleotides are TGTGCCAGTAGTATTGAGCGGGAGAGAGAGACCCAGTACTTC. It translates to CASSIERERETQYF. Looking up the rest from reference TRBV19 and TRBJ2-5 gives the full variable domain: DGGITQSPKYLFRKEGQNVTLSCEQNLNHDAMYWYRQDPGQGLRLIYYSQIVNDFQKGDIAEGYSVSREKKESFPLTVTSAQKNPTAFYLCASSIERERETQYFGPGTRLLVL.

Here the CDR3 DNA reads TGTGCCAGCTCACCTCTCGGGGGTGAGACCCAGTACTTC. This codes for CASSPLGGETQYF. The genes are TRBV18 and TRBJ2-5, with D perhaps matching TRBD2 (6 bases). The CDR3 has 13 residues. CDR1 and CDR2 from the germline V gene are KGHSH and LQKENI. V lost 3 bases and J 5 bases, leaving 10 bases between the germline ends.

J is TRBJ2-2 and V is TRBV19; D might be TRBD1 (5 bases). The germline V gene encodes CDR1 LNHDA and CDR2 SQIVND (reference sequence). The ends were cut back, 3 bases at V and 5 bases at J, with 10 bases in the middle. CDR3 length: 14 amino acids. The CDR3 DNA is TGTGCCAGTAGTATTCTAGGGGCAACCGGGGAGCTGTTTTTT. It encodes CASSILGATGELFF.

For the CDR3, the DNA is TGTGCCAGCAGCCCGGGATTTAATGAAAAACTGTTTTTT. Protein sequence: CASSPGFNEKLFF. The gene calls are TRBV5-6 and TRBJ1-4; no clear D gene. With 4 bases removed from V and 4 bases from J, the gap between germline ends came to 8 bases. Germline loops: CDR1 SGHDT, CDR2 YYEEEE. This CDR3 spans 13 amino acids.

The chain recombines TRBV19 with TRBJ1-1; 10 nucleotides agree with TRBD1. Germline-derived CDR1 and CDR2 are LNHDA and SQIVND (reference sequence). The CDR3 is made up of 16 amino acids. The V segment lost 5 bases and the J segment 4 bases; nucleotides outside the gene matches: 10. CDR3 amino acids: CASSGRQGATGTEAFF. DNA of the CDR3: TGTGCCAGTAGTGGACGACAGGGGGCAACGGGCACTGAAGCTTTCTTT.

The genes are TRBV29-1 and TRBJ1-2; tentatively, D is TRBD1 (5 bases). The CDR3 runs to 13 residues. Germline V CDR1 and CDR2: SQVTM, ANQGSEA. Trimming pared 3 bases from V and 4 bases from J, leaving 12 bases between. The CDR3 DNA follows: TGCAGCGTTGAGGAGGGACGGTCCTATGGCTACACCTTC. Amino acids: CSVEEGRSYGYTF.

The V gene is TRBV11-3, the J gene TRBJ2-2; TRBD1 aligns across 7 bases. CDR3 length equals 16 residues. V was pared by 1 base and J by 7 bases, with 9 bases of the junction left unmatched. CDR1 and CDR2 (germline): SGHNT, YENEEA. In DNA, the CDR3 is TGTGCCAGCAGCTTAGGAAGGGGGCGGATTATCGGGGAGCTGTTTTTT. It encodes CASSLGRGRIIGELFF.

This chain joins TRBV30 and TRBJ1-2, with D possibly TRBD1 on 5 matching bases. CDR1 is GTSNPN, CDR2 SVGIG, per germline (reference sequence). V gave up 4 bases and J gave up 2 bases, with 14 bases separating them. CDR3 length: 14 amino acids. The chain's CDR3 is CAWISGLLNYGYTF. The CDR3 DNA reads as TGTGCCTGGATATCGGGACTCTTGAACTATGGCTACACCTTC.

The rearrangement uses TRBV5-4 and TRBJ2-5; 7 bases map to TRBD2. The CDR3 consists of 15 residues. The germline V gene encodes CDR1 SGHNT and CDR2 YYREEE (reference sequence). With V trimmed by 2 bases and J by 3 bases, 7 bases remained unmatched. In DNA, the CDR3 is TGTGCCAGCAGCTTTCGGCGGGAGAGAGAAGAGACCCAGTACTTC. Translating it yields CASSFRREREETQYF.